The 5 T cell receptor beta chains given below trace back to one sample, sequenced in a study of brain T cells in children with intractable seizures. TCRdb's table, derived via immunoSEQ multiplex PCR, lists solely in-frame clones and lacks some. Of some 80,000 clones in the sample, 91% were seen once. The sample in question was peripheral blood, obtained at surgery. These receptors originate from a girl aged 2 to 10 with Rasmussen encephalitis and intractable seizures.

The table lists this clone with a count of one. The rearrangement links TRBV11-3 to TRBJ1-4; D call uncertain. Trimming pared 1 base from V and 8 bases from J, leaving 8 bases between. In germline, CDR1 is SGHNT, CDR2 YENEEA. The CDR3 covers 13 residues. CDR3 in amino acids: CASSLVMGEKLFF. Here the CDR3 DNA reads TGTGCCAGCAGCTTAGTTATGGGAGAAAAACTGTTTTTT.

This chain connects TRBV7-6 to TRBJ2-7, with 10 bases lining up with TRBD2. This CDR3 has 14 amino acids. Germline V gives CDR1 SGHVS, CDR2 FNYEAQ. V dropped 4 bases and J dropped 5; count of bases not matched to a gene: 5. CDR3 protein: CASSSGLADHEQYF. CDR3 nucleotides: TGTGCCAGCAGCTCCGGACTAGCGGATCACGAGCAGTACTTC.

The chain employs TRBV23-1 and TRBJ1-1; no clear D. TRBV23-1 is labeled an ORF, and its function is uncertain. Trimming removed 6 bases from V and 4 bases from J, with 21 bases in between. There are 16 residues in the CDR3. The CDR3 DNA reads TGCGCCAGCAGCCCGCCCGGCCAGGCTTGGGGCACTGAAGCTTTCTTT. Residues: CASSPPGQAWGTEAFF.

V usage is TRBV5-6 and J usage is TRBJ2-1; 12 nucleotides match TRBD2. The V gene end was trimmed by 4 bases and the J gene end by 5 bases; junction bases not matched to a gene: 4. This CDR3 region has 15 residues. The V gene's germline CDR1 is SGHDT and CDR2 YYEEEE. The CDR3 DNA is TGTGCCAGCAGCAAGACTAGCGGGGGACACAATGAGCAGTTCTTC. It yields the protein CASSKTSGGHNEQFF.

J is TRBJ1-3 and V is TRBV27; no clear D. Trimming stripped 6 bases from V and 8 bases from J, with 17 bases between. Germline loops: CDR1 MNHEY, CDR2 SMNVEV (reference sequence). CDR3 length equals 14 residues. This chain's CDR3 is CASRGSGKGDTIYF. DNA of the CDR3: TGTGCCAGCAGGGGATCGGGGAAAGGAGACACCATATATTTT.